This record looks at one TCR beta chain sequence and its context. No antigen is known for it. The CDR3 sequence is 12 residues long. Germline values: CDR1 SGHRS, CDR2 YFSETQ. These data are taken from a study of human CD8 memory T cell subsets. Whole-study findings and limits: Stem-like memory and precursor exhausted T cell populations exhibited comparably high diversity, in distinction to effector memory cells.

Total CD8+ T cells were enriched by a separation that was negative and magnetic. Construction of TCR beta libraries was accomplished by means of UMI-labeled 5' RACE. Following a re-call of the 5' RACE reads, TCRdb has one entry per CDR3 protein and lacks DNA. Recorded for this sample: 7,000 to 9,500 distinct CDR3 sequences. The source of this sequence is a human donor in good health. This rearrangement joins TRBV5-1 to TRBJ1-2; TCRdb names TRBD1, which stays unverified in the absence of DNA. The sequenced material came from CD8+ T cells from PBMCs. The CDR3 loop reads CASSGDLYGYTF. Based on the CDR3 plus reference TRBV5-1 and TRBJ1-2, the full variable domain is KAGVTQTPRYLIKTRGQQVTLSCSPISGHRSVSWYQQTPGQGLQFLFEYFSETQRNKGNFPGRFSGRQFSNSRSEMNVSTLELGDSALYLCASSGDLYGYTFGSGTRLTVV.